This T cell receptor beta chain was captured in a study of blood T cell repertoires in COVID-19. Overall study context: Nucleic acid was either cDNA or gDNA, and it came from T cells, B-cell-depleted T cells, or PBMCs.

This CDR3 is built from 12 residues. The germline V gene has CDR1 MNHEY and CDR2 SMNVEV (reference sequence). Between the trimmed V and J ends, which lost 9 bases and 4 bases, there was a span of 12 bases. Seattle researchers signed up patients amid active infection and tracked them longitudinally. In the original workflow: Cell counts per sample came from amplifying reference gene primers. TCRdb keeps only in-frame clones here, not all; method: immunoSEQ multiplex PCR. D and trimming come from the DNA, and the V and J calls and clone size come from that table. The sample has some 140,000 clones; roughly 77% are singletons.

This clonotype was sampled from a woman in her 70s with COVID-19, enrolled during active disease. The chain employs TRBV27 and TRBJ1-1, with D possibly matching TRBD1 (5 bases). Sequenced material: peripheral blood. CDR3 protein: CARGRGSTEAFF. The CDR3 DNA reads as TGTGCCAGAGGGCGGGGGTCCACTGAAGCTTTCTTT.